The clone carrying this T cell receptor (beta chain) was observed at least ten times. Its antigen is not known. The record originates from a study of T cell repertoires in cytomegalovirus infection. In the study overall: Alongside well-studied HLA-B-restricted CMV epitopes, recently identified HLA-C-restricted CMV epitopes were also used. Indications came from public TCR beta signatures; they pointed to CMV infection and to a matching HLA type.

The CDR3 is 12 amino acids. Trimming left V 5 bases short and J 2 bases short, with 4 bases between. The germline V gene has CDR1 SEHNR and CDR2 FQNEAQ (reference sequence). Whole-study results and caveats: The ex vivo response was dominated by HLA-C-restricted CMV-specific TCR beta clonotypes.

One entry per CDR3 protein, called by TCRdb with MiXCR from the reads. The sample has fewer than 900,000 distinct CDR3 sequences, roughly 29% seen once; the top ten hold about an eighth. The chain combines TRBV7-9 with TRBJ2-1; no firm D call. The receptor comes from a human donor in good health (CMV status not recorded). Some clones in this sample may be carry-over from other donors' samples. The source material was cultured CD8+ T cells from PBMCs, sampled from culture after CMV antigen stimulation. Written as DNA, the CDR3 is TGTGCCAGCAGCCAAACCTACAATGAGCAGTTCTTC. Its protein product is CASSQTYNEQFF.